The entry below gives a single T cell receptor (beta chain) sequence along with its context. The antigen remains undetermined. The data stem from a study of blood T cells in healthy people across ages. General study findings and limits: Diversity estimated from one million T cells was considered an underestimate. PBMCs left unsorted prevented a conclusive naive versus antigen-experienced comparison.

A second roughly 7 to 11 cycle PCR used barcoded and J-beta primers. Via MiXCR, TCRdb re-called the 5' RACE reads, giving one row per CDR3 protein. The sample has roughly 680,000 distinct CDR3 sequences; approximately 52% are singletons. The CDR3 contains 15 residues. The germline V gene encodes CDR1 ENHRY and CDR2 SYGVKD. Sequenced material: blood. This TCR came from a woman of 80 years or more in good health. The chain uses TRBV10-3 and TRBJ2-5; TRBD1 aligns across 11 bases. The J call is in doubt because the DNA end fits TRBJ2-7 better. The CDR3 DNA reads as TGTGCCATCAGTGAGAGGGACAGGGGGACGAACGAGCAGTACTTC. This sequence encodes CAISERDRGTNEQYF.